This T cell receptor beta chain was sequenced in a study of blood T cell repertoires in COVID-19. Study overall: PBMCs, B-cell-depleted T cells, or T cells provided the cDNA or gDNA that made up the material.

After removal of 11 bases from V and 3 bases from J, the junction contained 7 bases not matched to a gene. This CDR3 spans 12 amino acids. Germline-derived CDR1 and CDR2 are LNHDA and SQIVND (reference sequence). The protocol was immunoSEQ multiplex PCR, while the TCRdb copy is restricted to in-frame clones and leaves out a portion. The sample has some 100,000 clones, 89% seen once. This clonotype was obtained from a woman of 80 years or more with active COVID-19. The genes are TRBV19 and TRBJ2-7; 7 positions match TRBD1. The sequenced sample was peripheral blood. The CDR3 DNA follows: TGTGCCTCTACAGGGGAAGGCTACGAGCAGTACTTC. Its protein is CASTGEGYEQYF.